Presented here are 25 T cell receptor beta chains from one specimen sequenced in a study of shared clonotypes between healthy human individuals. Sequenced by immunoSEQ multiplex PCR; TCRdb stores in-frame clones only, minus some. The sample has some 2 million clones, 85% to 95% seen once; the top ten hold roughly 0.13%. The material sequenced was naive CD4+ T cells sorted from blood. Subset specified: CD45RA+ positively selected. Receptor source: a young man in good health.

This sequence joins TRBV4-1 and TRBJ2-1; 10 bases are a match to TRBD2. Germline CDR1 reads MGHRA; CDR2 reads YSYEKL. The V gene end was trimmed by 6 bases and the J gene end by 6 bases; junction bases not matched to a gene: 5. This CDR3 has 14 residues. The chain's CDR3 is CASRRTSGVNEQFF. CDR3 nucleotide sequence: TGCGCCAGCAGGCGGACTAGCGGCGTCAATGAGCAGTTCTTC.

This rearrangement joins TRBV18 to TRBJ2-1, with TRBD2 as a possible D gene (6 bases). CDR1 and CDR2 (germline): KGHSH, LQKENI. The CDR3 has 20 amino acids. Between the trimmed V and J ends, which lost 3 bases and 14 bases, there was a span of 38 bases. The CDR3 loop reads CASSPFRDFTAPTMSSSEFF. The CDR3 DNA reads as TGTGCCAGCTCACCCTTCCGGGACTTTACAGCTCCTACAATGAGCAGTTCGGAGTTCTTC.

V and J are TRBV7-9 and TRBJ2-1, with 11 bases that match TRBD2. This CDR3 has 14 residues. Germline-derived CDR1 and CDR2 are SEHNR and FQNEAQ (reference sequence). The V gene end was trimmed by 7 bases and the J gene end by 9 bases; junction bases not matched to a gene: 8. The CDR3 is CASTRQLAGAEQFF. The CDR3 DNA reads TGTGCCAGCACCCGTCAACTAGCGGGAGCTGAGCAGTTCTTC.

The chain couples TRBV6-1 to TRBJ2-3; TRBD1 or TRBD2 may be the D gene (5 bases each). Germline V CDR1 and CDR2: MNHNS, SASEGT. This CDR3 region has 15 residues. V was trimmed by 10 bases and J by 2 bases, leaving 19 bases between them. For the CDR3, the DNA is TGTGCCACCGCCGGACTCGGGGCCTTCACAGATACGCAGTATTTT. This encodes CATAGLGAFTDTQYF.

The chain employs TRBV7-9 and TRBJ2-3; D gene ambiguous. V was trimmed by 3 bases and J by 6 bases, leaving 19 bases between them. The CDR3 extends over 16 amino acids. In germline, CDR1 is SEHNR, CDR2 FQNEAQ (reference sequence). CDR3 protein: CASSFGPSGALDTQYF. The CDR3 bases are TGTGCCAGCAGCTTTGGGCCCAGTGGTGCCCTCGATACGCAGTATTTT.

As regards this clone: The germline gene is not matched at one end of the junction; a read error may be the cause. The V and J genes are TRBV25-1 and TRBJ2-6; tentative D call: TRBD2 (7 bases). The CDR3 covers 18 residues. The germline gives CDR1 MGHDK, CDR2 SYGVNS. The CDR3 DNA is TGTGCCCGCAGTGAATCGGGGGGCGGGAGCTCTGGGGCCAACGTCCTGACTTTC. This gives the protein CARSESGGGSSGANVLTF.

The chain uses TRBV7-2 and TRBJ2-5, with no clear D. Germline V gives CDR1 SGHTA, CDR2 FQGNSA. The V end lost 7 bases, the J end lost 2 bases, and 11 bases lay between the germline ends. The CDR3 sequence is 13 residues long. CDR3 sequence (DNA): TGTGCCAGCACACCCGGGTTACAAGAGACCCAGTACTTC. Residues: CASTPGLQETQYF. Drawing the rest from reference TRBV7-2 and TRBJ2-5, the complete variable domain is GAGVSQSPSNKVTEKGKDVELRCDPISGHTALYWYRQSLGQGLEFLIYFQGNSAPDKSGLPSDRFSAERTGGSVSTLTIQRTQQEDSAVYLCASTPGLQETQYFGPGTRLLVL.

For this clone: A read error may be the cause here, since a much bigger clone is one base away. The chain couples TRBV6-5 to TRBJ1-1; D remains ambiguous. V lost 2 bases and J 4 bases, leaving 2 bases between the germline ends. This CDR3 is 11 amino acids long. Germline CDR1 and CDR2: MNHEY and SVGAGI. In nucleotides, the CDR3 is TGTGCCAGCAGTTACAGCACTGAAGCTTTCTTT. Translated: CASSYSTEAFF.

The DNA for the CDR3 is TGCGCCAGCAGCCTTATAAGTTTCCCTTACAATGAGCAGTTCTTC. Its protein product is CASSLISFPYNEQFF. The chain has TRBV4-1 and TRBJ2-1; no definite D call. Trimming shortened V by 4 bases and J by 4 bases, and 14 bases separated the two germline ends. CDR1 MGHRA and CDR2 YSYEKL come from the germline V gene. The CDR3 contains 15 residues.

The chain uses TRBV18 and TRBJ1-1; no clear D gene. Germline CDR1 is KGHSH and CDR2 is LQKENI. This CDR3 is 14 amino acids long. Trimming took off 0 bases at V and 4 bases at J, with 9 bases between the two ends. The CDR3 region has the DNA TGTGCCAGCTCACCACCGGGAATGGGCACTGAAGCTTTCTTT. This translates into CASSPPGMGTEAFF.

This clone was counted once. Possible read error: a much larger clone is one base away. Written as DNA, the CDR3 is TGTGCCGGCAGTGAACAGGGGTACGGCTACACCTTC. Its protein product is CAGSEQGYGYTF. The chain employs TRBV28 and TRBJ1-2, with TRBD1 matching 7 bases. Germline values: CDR1 MDHEN, CDR2 SYDVKM. The CDR3 runs to 12 residues.

The CDR3 loop reads CATTPSDLSTDTQYF. Here the CDR3 DNA reads TGTGCCACTACCCCCTCGGACCTAAGCACAGATACGCAGTATTTT. The V and J genes are TRBV6-1 and TRBJ2-3, with no clear D. This CDR3 has 15 residues. CDR1 is MNHNS, CDR2 SASEGT, per germline. The V and J ends lost 10 bases and 0 bases respectively, with 17 bases between them.

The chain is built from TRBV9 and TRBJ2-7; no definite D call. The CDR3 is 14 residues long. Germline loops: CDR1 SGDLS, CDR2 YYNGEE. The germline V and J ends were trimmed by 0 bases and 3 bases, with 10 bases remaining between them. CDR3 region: CASSVGPPGYEQYF. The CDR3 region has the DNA TGTGCCAGCAGCGTAGGCCCCCCGGGCTACGAGCAGTACTTC.

The CDR3 bases are TGCGCCAGCAGCCCGGGGGGGACACCCTACGAGCAGTACTTC. It specifies CASSPGGTPYEQYF. The chain is built from TRBV5-1 and TRBJ2-7, with TRBD2 identical over 8 bases. CDR3 length: 14 amino acids. J lost 2 bases, V lost 4 bases, and 5 bases had no gene match. The germline gives CDR1 SGHRS, CDR2 YFSETQ.

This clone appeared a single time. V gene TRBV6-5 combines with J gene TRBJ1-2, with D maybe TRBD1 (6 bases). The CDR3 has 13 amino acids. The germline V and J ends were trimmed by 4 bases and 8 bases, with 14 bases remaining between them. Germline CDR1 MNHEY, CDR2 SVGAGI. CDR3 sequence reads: CASSSSNRAGYTF. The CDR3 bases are TGTGCCAGCAGTTCGTCCAACAGGGCAGGCTACACCTTC.

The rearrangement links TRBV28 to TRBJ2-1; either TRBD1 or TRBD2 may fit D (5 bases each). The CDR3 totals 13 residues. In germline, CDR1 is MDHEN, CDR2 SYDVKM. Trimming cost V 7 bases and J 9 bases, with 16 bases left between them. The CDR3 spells CASIPPGRSEQFF. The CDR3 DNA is TGTGCCAGCATCCCGCCGGGGCGATCTGAGCAGTTCTTC.

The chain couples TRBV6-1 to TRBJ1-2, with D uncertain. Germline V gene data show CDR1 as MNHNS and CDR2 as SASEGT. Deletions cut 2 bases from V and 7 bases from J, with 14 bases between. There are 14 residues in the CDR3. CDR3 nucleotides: TGTGCCAGCAGTGAATCGTCAACTGCCGCTGGCTACACCTTC. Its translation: CASSESSTAAGYTF.

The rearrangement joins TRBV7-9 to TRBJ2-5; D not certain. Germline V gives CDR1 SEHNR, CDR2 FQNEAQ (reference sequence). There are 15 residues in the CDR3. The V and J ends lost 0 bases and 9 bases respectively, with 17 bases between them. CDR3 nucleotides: TGTGCCAGCAGCTTAGCGTCGGCTGTCGGTGCGTCCCAGTACTTC. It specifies CASSLASAVGASQYF.

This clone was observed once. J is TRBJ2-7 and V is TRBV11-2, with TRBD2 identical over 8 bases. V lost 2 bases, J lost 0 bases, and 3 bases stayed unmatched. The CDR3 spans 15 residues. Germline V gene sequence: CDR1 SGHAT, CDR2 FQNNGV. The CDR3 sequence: CASSLLTSVSYEQYF. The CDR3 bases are TGTGCCAGCAGCTTACTGACTAGCGTCTCCTACGAGCAGTACTTC.

This CDR3 reads CASSATSGGAPGELFF. DNA for the CDR3: TGTGCCAGCAGCGCGACTAGCGGGGGGGCCCCCGGGGAGCTGTTTTTT. The chain combines TRBV5-4 with TRBJ2-2; 14 bases are shared with TRBD2. The J segment lost 6 bases and the V segment lost 4 bases, leaving 5 bases of the junction unmatched. Germline CDR1 is SGHNT and CDR2 is YYREEE (reference sequence). CDR3 length: 16 residues. The full variable domain, completed using reference TRBV5-4 and TRBJ2-2, is ETGVTQSPTHLIKTRGQQVTLRCSSQSGHNTVSWYQQALGQGPQFIFQYYREEENGRGNFPPRFSGLQFPNYSSELNVNALELDDSALYLCASSATSGGAPGELFFGEGSRLTVL.

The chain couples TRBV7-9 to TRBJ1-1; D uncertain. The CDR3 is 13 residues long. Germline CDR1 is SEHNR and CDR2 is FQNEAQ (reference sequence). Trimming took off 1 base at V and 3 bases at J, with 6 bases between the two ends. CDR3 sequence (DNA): TGTGCCAGCAGCTTAGAGAGGGACACTGAAGCTTTCTTT. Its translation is CASSLERDTEAFF.

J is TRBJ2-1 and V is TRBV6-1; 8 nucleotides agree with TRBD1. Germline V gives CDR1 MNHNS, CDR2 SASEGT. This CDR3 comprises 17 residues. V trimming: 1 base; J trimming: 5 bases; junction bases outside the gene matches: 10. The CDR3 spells CASSEGGPGQVNNEQFF. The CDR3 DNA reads TGTGCCAGCAGTGAAGGCGGACCGGGACAGGTAAACAATGAGCAGTTCTTC.

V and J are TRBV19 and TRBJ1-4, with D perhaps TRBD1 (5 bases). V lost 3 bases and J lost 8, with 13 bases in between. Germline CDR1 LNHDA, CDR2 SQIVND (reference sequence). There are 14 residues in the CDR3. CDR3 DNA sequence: TGTGCCAGTAGTATGGGTACAGGTGGGGAAAAACTGTTTTTT. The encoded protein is CASSMGTGGEKLFF. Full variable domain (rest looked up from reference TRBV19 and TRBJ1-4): DGGITQSPKYLFRKEGQNVTLSCEQNLNHDAMYWYRQDPGQGLRLIYYSQIVNDFQKGDIAEGYSVSREKKESFPLTVTSAQKNPTAFYLCASSMGTGGEKLFFGSGTQLSVL.

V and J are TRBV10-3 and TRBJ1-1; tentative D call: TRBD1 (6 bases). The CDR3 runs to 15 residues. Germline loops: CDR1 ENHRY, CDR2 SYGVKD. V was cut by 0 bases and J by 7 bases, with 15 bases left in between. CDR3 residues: CAISESVQGRGEAFF. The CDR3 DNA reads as TGTGCCATCAGTGAGTCTGTACAGGGCAGGGGTGAAGCTTTCTTT.

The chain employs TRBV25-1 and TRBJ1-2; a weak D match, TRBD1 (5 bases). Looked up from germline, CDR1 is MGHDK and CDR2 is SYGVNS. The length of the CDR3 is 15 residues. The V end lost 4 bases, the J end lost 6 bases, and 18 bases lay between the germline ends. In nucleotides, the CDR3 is TGTGCCAGCAGTGTTGGTCAGGGAACGGGGCATGGCTACACCTTC. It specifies CASSVGQGTGHGYTF.